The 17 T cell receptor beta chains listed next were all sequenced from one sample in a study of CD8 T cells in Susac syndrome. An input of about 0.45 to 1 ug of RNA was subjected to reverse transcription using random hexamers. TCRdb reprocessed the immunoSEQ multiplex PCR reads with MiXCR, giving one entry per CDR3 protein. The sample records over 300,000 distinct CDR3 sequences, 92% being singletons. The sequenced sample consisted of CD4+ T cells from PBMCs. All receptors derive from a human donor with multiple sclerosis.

CDR3 sequence (DNA): TGTGCCAGCAGCCAAGGTTGGAGCTCTGGGGCCAACGTCCTGACTTTC. Translation: CASSQGWSSGANVLTF. V usage is TRBV3-1 and J usage is TRBJ2-6; D not certain. CDR3 length: 16 residues. Per germline, CDR1 LGHDT and CDR2 YNNKEL (reference sequence). The ends were cut back, 1 base at V and 0 bases at J, with 7 bases in the middle.

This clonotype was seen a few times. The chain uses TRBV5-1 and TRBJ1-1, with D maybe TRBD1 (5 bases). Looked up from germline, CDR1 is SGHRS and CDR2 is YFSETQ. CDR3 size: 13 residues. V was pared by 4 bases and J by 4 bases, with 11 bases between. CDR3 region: CASSLGTGTEAFF. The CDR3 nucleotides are TGCGCCAGCAGCCTAGGGACGGGCACTGAAGCTTTCTTT.

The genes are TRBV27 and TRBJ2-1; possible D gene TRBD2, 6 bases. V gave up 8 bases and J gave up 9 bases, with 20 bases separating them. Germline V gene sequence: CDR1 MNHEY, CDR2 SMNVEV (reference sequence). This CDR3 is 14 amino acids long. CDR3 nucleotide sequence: TGTGCCAGCGAGCGGGTGCCCGACCGCGGTGAGCAGTTCTTC. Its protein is CASERVPDRGEQFF.

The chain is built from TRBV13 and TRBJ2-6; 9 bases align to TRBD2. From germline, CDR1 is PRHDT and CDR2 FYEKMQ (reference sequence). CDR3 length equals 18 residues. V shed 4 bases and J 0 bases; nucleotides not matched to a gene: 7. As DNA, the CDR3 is TGTGCCAGCAGCTCCTTAGCGGGGGTGCTCTCTGGGGCCAACGTCCTGACTTTC. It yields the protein CASSSLAGVLSGANVLTF. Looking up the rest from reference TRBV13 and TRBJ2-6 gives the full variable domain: AAGVIQSPRHLIKEKRETATLKCYPIPRHDTVYWYQQGPGQDPQFLISFYEKMQSDKGSIPDRFSAQQFSDYHSELNMSSLELGDSALYFCASSSLAGVLSGANVLTFGAGSRLTVL.

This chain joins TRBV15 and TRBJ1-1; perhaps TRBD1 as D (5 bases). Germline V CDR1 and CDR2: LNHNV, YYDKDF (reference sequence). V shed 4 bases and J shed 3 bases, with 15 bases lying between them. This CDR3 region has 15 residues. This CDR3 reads CATSTGGTLHTEAFF. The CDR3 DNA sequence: TGTGCCACCAGCACCGGTGGGACCCTCCACACTGAAGCTTTCTTT.

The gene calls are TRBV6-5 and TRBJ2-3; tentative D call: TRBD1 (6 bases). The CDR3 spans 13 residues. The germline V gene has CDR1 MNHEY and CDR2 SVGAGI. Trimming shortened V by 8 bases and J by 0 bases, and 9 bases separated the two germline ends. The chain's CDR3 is CASHRASTDTQYF. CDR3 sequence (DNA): TGTGCCAGCCACAGGGCTAGCACAGATACGCAGTATTTT.

The CDR3 here is CASSLEGGLNGYTF. In nucleotides, the CDR3 is TGTGCCAGCAGCTTGGAGGGGGGGCTGAATGGCTACACCTTC. V is TRBV5-6 and J is TRBJ1-2; D may be TRBD1 (6 bases). Germline loops: CDR1 SGHDT, CDR2 YYEEEE. The CDR3 spans 14 residues. Trimming removed 0 bases at V and 6 bases at J, with 12 bases between.

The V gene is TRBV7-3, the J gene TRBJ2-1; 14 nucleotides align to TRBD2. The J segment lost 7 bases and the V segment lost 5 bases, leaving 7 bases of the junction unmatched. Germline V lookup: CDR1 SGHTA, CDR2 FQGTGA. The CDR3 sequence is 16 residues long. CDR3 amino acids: CASSPPGLAGENEQFF. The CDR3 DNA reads TGTGCCAGCAGCCCACCGGGACTAGCGGGGGAGAATGAGCAGTTCTTC.

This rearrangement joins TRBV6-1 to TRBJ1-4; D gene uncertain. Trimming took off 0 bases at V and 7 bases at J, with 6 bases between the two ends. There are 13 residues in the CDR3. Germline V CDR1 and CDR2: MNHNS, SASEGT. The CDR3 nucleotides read TGTGCCAGCAGTGAAGCGATTAGTGAAAAACTGTTTTTT. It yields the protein CASSEAISEKLFF.

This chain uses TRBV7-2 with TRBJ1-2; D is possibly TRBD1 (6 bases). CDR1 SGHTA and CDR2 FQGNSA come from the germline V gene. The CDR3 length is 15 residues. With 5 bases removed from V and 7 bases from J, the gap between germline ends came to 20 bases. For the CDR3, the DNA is TGTGCCAGCAGCCCTTGGACAGAACCCATGGGTGGCTACACCTTC. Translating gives CASSPWTEPMGGYTF. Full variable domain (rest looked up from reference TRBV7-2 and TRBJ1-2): GAGVSQSPSNKVTEKGKDVELRCDPISGHTALYWYRQSLGQGLEFLIYFQGNSAPDKSGLPSDRFSAERTGGSVSTLTIQRTQQEDSAVYLCASSPWTEPMGGYTFGSGTRLTVV.

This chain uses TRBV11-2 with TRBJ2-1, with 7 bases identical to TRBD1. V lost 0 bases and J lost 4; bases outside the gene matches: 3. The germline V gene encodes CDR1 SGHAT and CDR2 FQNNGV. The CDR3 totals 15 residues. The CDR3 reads CASSLDRQGYNEQFF. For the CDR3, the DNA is TGTGCCAGCAGCTTAGATCGACAGGGTTACAATGAGCAGTTCTTC.

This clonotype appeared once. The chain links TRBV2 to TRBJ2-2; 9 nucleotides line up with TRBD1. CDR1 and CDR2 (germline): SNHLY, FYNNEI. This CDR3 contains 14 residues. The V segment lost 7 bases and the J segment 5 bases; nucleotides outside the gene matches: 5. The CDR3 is CASTVQGATGELFF. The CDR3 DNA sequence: TGTGCCAGCACCGTACAGGGGGCAACCGGGGAGCTGTTTTTT.

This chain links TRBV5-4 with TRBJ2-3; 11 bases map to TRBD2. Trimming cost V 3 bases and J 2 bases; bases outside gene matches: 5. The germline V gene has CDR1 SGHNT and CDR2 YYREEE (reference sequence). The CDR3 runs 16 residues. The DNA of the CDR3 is TGTGCCAGCAGCTCTCGGACTAGCGGGTCCACAGATACGCAGTATTTT. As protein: CASSSRTSGSTDTQYF. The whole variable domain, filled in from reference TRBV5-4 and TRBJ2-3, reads ETGVTQSPTHLIKTRGQQVTLRCSSQSGHNTVSWYQQALGQGPQFIFQYYREEENGRGNFPPRFSGLQFPNYSSELNVNALELDDSALYLCASSSRTSGSTDTQYFGPGTRLTVL.

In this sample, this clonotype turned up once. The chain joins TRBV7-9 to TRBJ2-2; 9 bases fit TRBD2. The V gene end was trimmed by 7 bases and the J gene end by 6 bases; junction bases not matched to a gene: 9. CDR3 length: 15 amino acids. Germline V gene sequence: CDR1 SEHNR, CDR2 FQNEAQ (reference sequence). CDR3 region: CASTGSGSVAGELFF. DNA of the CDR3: TGTGCCAGCACTGGTAGCGGGAGCGTCGCCGGGGAGCTGTTTTTT.

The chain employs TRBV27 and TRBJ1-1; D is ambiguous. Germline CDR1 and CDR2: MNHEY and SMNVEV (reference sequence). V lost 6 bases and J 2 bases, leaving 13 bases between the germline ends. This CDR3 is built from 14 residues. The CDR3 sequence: CASRSWVRNTEAFF. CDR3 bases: TGTGCCAGCAGAAGTTGGGTCAGAAACACTGAAGCTTTCTTT.

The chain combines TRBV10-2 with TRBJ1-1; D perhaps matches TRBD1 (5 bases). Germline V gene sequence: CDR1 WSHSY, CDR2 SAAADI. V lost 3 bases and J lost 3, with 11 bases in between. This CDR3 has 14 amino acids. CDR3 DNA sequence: TGCGCCAGCAGTGATGGGGGGTCTCACACTGAAGCTTTCTTT. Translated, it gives CASSDGGSHTEAFF.

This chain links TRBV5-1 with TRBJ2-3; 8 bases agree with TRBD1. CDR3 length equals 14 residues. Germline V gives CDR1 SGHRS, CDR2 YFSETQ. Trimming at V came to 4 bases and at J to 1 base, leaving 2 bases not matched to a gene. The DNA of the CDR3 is TGCGCCAGCAGCACGGGACAGGGCACAGATACGCAGTATTTT. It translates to CASSTGQGTDTQYF. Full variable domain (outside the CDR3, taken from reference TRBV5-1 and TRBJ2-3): KAGVTQTPRYLIKTRGQQVTLSCSPISGHRSVSWYQQTPGQGLQFLFEYFSETQRNKGNFPGRFSGRQFSNSRSEMNVSTLELGDSALYLCASSTGQGTDTQYFGPGTRLTVL.